These 10 T cell receptor beta chains were sequenced from one sample in a study of response to subunit inactivated influenza vaccine. MiXCR was run by TCRdb on the RT-PCR reads, yielding one entry per CDR3 protein. Of around 470,000 distinct CDR3 sequences listed, approximately 7.3% are singletons. The sequencing here drew on PBMCs from blood, taken roughly 24 months after vaccination. These receptor sequences come from a man aged 45 to 75 who received an inactivated influenza vaccine.

This clonotype has only a few counts. The chain uses TRBV10-2 and TRBJ1-1; weak D call: TRBD1 (5 bases). This CDR3 comprises 15 residues. Germline V lookup: CDR1 WSHSY, CDR2 SAAADI. V lost 3 bases and J 3 bases, leaving 14 bases between the germline ends. The CDR3 region is CASSDQGMIDTEAFF. Here the CDR3 DNA reads TGCGCCAGCAGTGACCAGGGTATGATAGACACTGAAGCTTTCTTT.

This clonotype was observed a few times. V usage is TRBV10-3 and J usage is TRBJ1-5, with 10 nucleotides matching TRBD1. The CDR3 covers 15 residues. Trimming cost V 3 bases and J 6 bases; bases outside gene matches: 5. Germline V gene sequence: CDR1 ENHRY, CDR2 SYGVKD. As DNA, the CDR3 is TGTGCCATCAGTGATAGACAGGGGGCTGGTCAGCCCCAGCATTTT. This translates into CAISDRQGAGQPQHF.

This clonotype was counted a few times. The chain carries TRBV19 and TRBJ1-1, with 7 bases identical to TRBD1. J lost 8 bases, V lost 6 bases, and 9 bases had no gene match. This CDR3 region has 13 residues. Germline assignment: CDR1 LNHDA and CDR2 SQIVND (reference sequence). The CDR3 DNA is TGTGCCAGTAGGGACAGGATAACTGGGGAAGCTTTCTTT. It specifies CASRDRITGEAFF.

This clonotype was seen a handful of times. CDR3 nucleotides: TGTGCCAGCAGCCACTCAGGACTAGCATCAGATACGCAGTATTTT. Translation gives CASSHSGLASDTQYF. V gene TRBV3-1 combines with J gene TRBJ2-3; 8 bases line up with TRBD2. The length of the CDR3 is 15 residues. Germline-derived CDR1 and CDR2 are LGHDT and YNNKEL (reference sequence). Trimming took 3 bases from V and 4 from J; bases not matched to a gene: 6.

The chain couples TRBV15 to TRBJ2-1; 8 bases match TRBD1. The junction had 7 bases not matched to a gene; V was cut back by 5 bases and J by 4 bases. From germline, CDR1 is LNHNV and CDR2 YYDKDF (reference sequence). The length of the CDR3 is 15 residues. The CDR3 here is CATSGGTGKYNEQFF. CDR3 sequence (DNA): TGTGCCACCAGCGGGGGGACAGGAAAGTACAATGAGCAGTTCTTC.

This clonotype occurred a few times. The rearrangement joins TRBV20-1 to TRBJ2-5; D possibly corresponds to TRBD1 (5 bases). Germline V gives CDR1 DFQATT, CDR2 SNEGSKA (reference sequence). CDR3 length: 14 amino acids. The V gene lost 5 bases and the J gene lost 4 bases, with 17 bases spanning the gap. CDR3 sequence (DNA): TGCAGTGCTGATATCAGGGTTTTTGGAGAGACCCAGTACTTC. Encoded protein: CSADIRVFGETQYF.

This clonotype was detected many times. This rearrangement joins TRBV5-4 to TRBJ2-1; no definite D call. Trimming pared 0 bases from V and 4 bases from J, leaving 11 bases between. The CDR3 sequence is 15 residues long. Germline-derived CDR1 and CDR2 are SGHNT and YYREEE (reference sequence). The DNA of the CDR3 is TGTGCCAGCAGCTTGGGAAGGGCAGCTTACAATGAGCAGTTCTTC. Translating gives CASSLGRAAYNEQFF. Supplemented by reference TRBV5-4 and TRBJ2-1, the full variable domain reads ETGVTQSPTHLIKTRGQQVTLRCSSQSGHNTVSWYQQALGQGPQFIFQYYREEENGRGNFPPRFSGLQFPNYSSELNVNALELDDSALYLCASSLGRAAYNEQFFGPGTRLTVL.

V is TRBV19 and J is TRBJ1-5, with TRBD1 matching 7 bases. V dropped 6 bases and J dropped 3; count of bases not matched to a gene: 8. The CDR3 extends over 15 amino acids. Germline V gene data show CDR1 as LNHDA and CDR2 as SQIVND (reference sequence). CDR3 sequence: CASSTGGQVNQPQHF. The CDR3 DNA reads as TGTGCCAGTAGCACGGGAGGACAGGTCAATCAGCCCCAGCATTTT.

This clonotype was counted at least ten times. This sequence joins TRBV7-9 and TRBJ2-5, with D perhaps given as TRBD1 or TRBD2 (5 bases each). The CDR3 covers 13 residues. From germline, CDR1 is SEHNR and CDR2 FQNEAQ (reference sequence). V lost 1 base, J lost 7 bases, and 10 bases lay in between. CDR3 amino acids: CASSLEGGGTQYF. In nucleotides, the CDR3 is TGTGCCAGCAGCTTAGAAGGTGGGGGGACCCAGTACTTC.

This clonotype has at least ten counts. At one end, the junction sequence differs from germline, possibly due to a read error. CDR3 residues: CASTLSGAYEQYF. The DNA of the CDR3 is TGTGCCAGCACCTTGAGCGGGGCCTACGAGCAGTACTTC. The V and J genes are TRBV5-6 and TRBJ2-7, with 7 bases identical to TRBD2. The CDR3 is made up of 13 amino acids. The germline V gene has CDR1 SGHDT and CDR2 YYEEEE.